Given below is one T cell receptor (beta chain) in context. The data were taken from a study of blood T cell repertoires in COVID-19. Turning to the study itself: The United States, Italy and Spain were the sources of the acute and convalescent COVID-19 samples. PBMCs, B-cell-depleted T cells, or T cells provided the cDNA or gDNA that made up the material.

Under the authors' procedure: The authors estimated nucleated cell counts from reference gene primer amplification. Profiling relied on immunoSEQ multiplex PCR, and the TCRdb table lists in-frame clones only, not all of them. For V, J and clone size, that table is used; D and trimming come from the DNA. Seen here are approximately 240,000 clones, approximately 79% observed once, and the top ten hold approximately 4%. This CDR3 region has 17 residues. Germline V lookup: CDR1 GTSNPN, CDR2 SVGIG (reference sequence). Trimming shortened V by 5 bases and J by 1 base, and 18 bases separated the two germline ends.

This TCR derives from a woman in her thirties or forties with active or convalescent COVID-19. Material: peripheral blood. This chain joins TRBV30 and TRBJ1-6, with a weak D call TRBD1 (6 bases). CDR3 nucleotides: TGTGCCTGGGGGGCGGGGGCGTTCGGTTCCTATAATTCACCCCTCCACTTT. The encoded protein is CAWGAGAFGSYNSPLHF.